This T cell receptor beta chain was obtained from a study of T cells after yellow fever vaccination. Study-wide context: SMART-Seq v4 Ultra Low Input prepared libraries from low-cell fractions. Notes on the study in general: Re-detected after boosting: most primary clones, approximately 97% of CD4 and 80% to 90% of CD8.

Germline V CDR1 and CDR2: SQVTM, ANQGSEA. The CDR3 contains 13 residues. Between the trimmed V and J ends, which lost 8 bases and 2 bases, there was a span of 16 bases. TCR cDNA, made by 5'RACE template switching, carried an added universal primer site and UMIs. In TCRdb, the 5' RACE reads were re-called with MiXCR into one record per CDR3 protein. The sample holds about 160,000 distinct CDR3 sequences, 6% to 7.5% seen once. This clonotype was detected a few times. What it recognizes is unknown. This clonotype was obtained from a man aged 18-30 years who received the YFV17D yellow fever vaccine. The gene calls are TRBV29-1 and TRBJ2-7, with D perhaps matching TRBD1 or TRBD2 (6 bases each). The starting material was CD4+ T cells sorted from PBMCs, obtained less than 6 days after the first yellow fever vaccination. The CDR3 here is CSCRQEGTYEQYF. DNA for the CDR3: TGCAGCTGCAGACAGGAGGGTACCTACGAGCAGTACTTC.